This TCR beta chain was captured by sequencing in a study of graft-versus-host responses after intestinal transplantation. Across the whole study: Transplantation in recipients was multivisceral, liver-intestinal, or isolated intestinal. After anti-thymocyte globulin induction, recipients took tacrolimus and steroids for 2 to 3 years. Study-wide findings and caveats: GvH clones turned up in recipient marrow; some had shown up first in ileum or blood. Peak circulating GvH clone levels tracked with early post-transplant HvG declines.

As for this clone: The antigen remains undetermined.

Method: immunoSEQ multiplex PCR; TCRdb's copy keeps in-frame clones and lacks some. The repertoire has under 150,000 clones, roughly 95% of them found once; the top ten carry around 3.3%. Sequencing used unstimulated CD8+ T cells sorted from spleen or lymph node cells, obtained before intestinal transplant. The source is a human donor who received an intestinal transplant.

The CDR3 nucleotides read TGTGCCCTGATAAGGGGCAGGGGCATGAACACTGAAGCTTTCTTT. This sequence encodes CALIRGRGMNTEAFF. The V and J genes are TRBV30 and TRBJ1-1, with D tentatively TRBD1 (6 bases). This CDR3 is built from 15 residues. The V and J ends lost 8 bases and 0 bases respectively, with 19 bases between them. From germline, CDR1 is GTSNPN and CDR2 SVGIG (reference sequence).